This T cell receptor beta chain was identified during a study of cytomegalovirus exposure and HLA in healthy donors. Findings and caveats of the study: For most TCR sequences rarity was the rule, although some public TCRs occurred in many donors. Excluded were some V segments that proved indistinguishable, including TRBV6-2 and TRBV6-3.

As regards this clone: Its antigen is still unknown.

PCR involved 60 Vbeta and 13 Jbeta primers. The data were produced by immunoSEQ multiplex PCR, yet TCRdb's version contains in-frame clones alone and is incomplete. The repertoire holds under 200,000 clones, approximately 82% seen once, with around 9.1% in the top ten. The CDR3 totals 13 residues. Germline CDR1 reads WNHNN; CDR2 reads SYGVQD (reference sequence). Trimming cost V 3 bases and J 5 bases, with 11 bases left between them. Sequencing was done on a sample of PBMCs. The chain recombines TRBV10-1 with TRBJ2-7, with D possibly TRBD2 on 5 matching bases. This TCR was recovered from a male donor in good health and CMV-seropositive. The CDR3 sequence: CASSDTSVDEQYF. The DNA for the CDR3 is TGCGCCAGCAGTGATACTAGTGTGGACGAGCAGTACTTC.